Presented here are 8 T cell receptor beta chains from one specimen sequenced in a study of T-cell memory formation after mild COVID-19. TCRdb processed the 5' RACE reads anew with MiXCR; each CDR3 protein has one entry. The data contain roughly 170,000 distinct CDR3 sequences, over 20% of them seen just once; the ten biggest clones take up 23%. Source material: PBMCs or a T cell subset sorted from them (not recorded which). These receptors all come from an adult woman who had mild COVID-19 (a few samples of this study predate the infection). Cell type and time point are not known.

This clonotype showed up just a few times. V usage is TRBV12-3 or TRBV12-4 and J usage is TRBJ1-2; D is undetermined. The CDR3 has 15 amino acids. The V end was cut by 6 bases, the J end by 7 bases, with 21 bases between. The CDR3 coding sequence is TGTGCCAGCAGCTCCCGAAGCTTGAGTTTCCTTGGCTACACCTTC. Residues: CASSSRSLSFLGYTF.

V is TRBV12-3 or TRBV12-4 and J is TRBJ2-4; maybe TRBD2 (6 bases). V gave up 6 bases and J gave up 7 bases, with 16 bases separating them. This CDR3 has 14 amino acids. The CDR3 here is CASSPEASENIQYF. As DNA, the CDR3 is TGTGCCAGCAGCCCCGAGGCTAGCGAGAACATTCAGTACTTC.

This clonotype was detected a few times. This rearrangement joins TRBV4-2 to TRBJ2-2; 7 nucleotides align to TRBD1. The CDR3 extends over 16 amino acids. The germline V gene has CDR1 LGHNA and CDR2 YNFKEQ. The trim removed 6 bases at V and 1 base at J, leaving 8 bases unmatched. The CDR3 loop reads CASRGEGAGNTGELFF. CDR3 bases: TGTGCCAGCAGAGGTGAGGGGGCAGGGAACACCGGGGAGCTGTTTTTT.

The chain is built from TRBV6-5 and TRBJ1-1, with TRBD1 matching over 9 bases. Germline V gene data show CDR1 as MNHEY and CDR2 as SVGAGI. The CDR3 totals 15 residues. The V segment lost 8 bases and the J segment 3 bases; nucleotides outside the gene matches: 10. CDR3: CASCAGQGLHTEAFF. The CDR3 bases are TGTGCCAGCTGTGCAGGACAGGGGTTGCACACTGAAGCTTTCTTT.

This clonotype was found a few times. The chain recombines TRBV11-2 with TRBJ2-3; D gene ambiguous. From germline, CDR1 is SGHAT and CDR2 FQNNGV. V lost 4 bases and J 5 bases, leaving 4 bases between the germline ends. This CDR3 has 11 residues. CDR3 sequence (DNA): TGTGCCAGCAGCTCTATAGATACGCAGTATTTT. It translates to CASSSIDTQYF.

This clonotype was counted between two and nine times. The chain carries TRBV7-9 and TRBJ2-5; D might be TRBD2 (7 bases). This CDR3 has 14 amino acids. V was clipped by 3 bases and J by 1 base, with 9 bases between them. Germline CDR1 reads SEHNR; CDR2 reads FQNEAQ (reference sequence). The CDR3 sequence is CASSFGGAQETQYF. CDR3 nucleotide sequence: TGTGCCAGCAGCTTTGGGGGGGCCCAAGAGACCCAGTACTTC.

The CDR3 nucleotides are TGCGCCAGCAGTGAGTTCGGGGGACCTGACACCGGGGAGCTGTTTTTT. It yields the protein CASSEFGGPDTGELFF. The gene calls are TRBV10-2 and TRBJ2-2, with TRBD2 as a possible D gene (6 bases). Trimming removed 1 base from V and 3 bases from J, with 12 bases in between. The germline V gene encodes CDR1 WSHSY and CDR2 SAAADI. This CDR3 region has 16 residues.

This clonotype has more than one count but fewer than ten. The V gene is TRBV12-3 or TRBV12-4, the J gene TRBJ1-5; no clear D gene. The CDR3 length is 16 residues. V lost 6 bases and J 0 bases, leaving 15 bases between the germline ends. The CDR3, as DNA: TGTGCCAGCAGCCCTGCCGGAGTGGATAGCAATCAGCCCCAGCATTTT. It encodes CASSPAGVDSNQPQHF.